This T cell receptor (beta chain) was found in a study of T-cell reconstitution after alpha-beta-depleted transplantation in children. This clonotype was counted between two and nine times. Germline V gene sequence: CDR1 MNHEY, CDR2 SVGEGT. The J segment lost 12 bases and the V segment lost 5 bases, leaving 11 bases of the junction unmatched. CDR3 length equals 16 residues. Preparing the TCRbeta library involved the use of unique molecular identifiers. One entry per CDR3 protein, called by TCRdb with MiXCR from the PCR reads. This sample has 640,000 or so distinct CDR3 sequences, with over 15% found just once.

Material: PBMCs from the stem cell graft donor, obtained from the stem cell graft. The V call is TRBV6-2 or TRBV6-3, the J call TRBJ2-1; 15 bases are shared with TRBD2. This receptor was taken from a human donor who donated a stem cell graft to a child with acute myeloid leukemia. DNA of the CDR3: TGTGCCAGCAGTAACCCCGGACTAGCGGGGGGGTTTGGGCAGTTCTTC. It yields the protein CASSNPGLAGGFGQFF.